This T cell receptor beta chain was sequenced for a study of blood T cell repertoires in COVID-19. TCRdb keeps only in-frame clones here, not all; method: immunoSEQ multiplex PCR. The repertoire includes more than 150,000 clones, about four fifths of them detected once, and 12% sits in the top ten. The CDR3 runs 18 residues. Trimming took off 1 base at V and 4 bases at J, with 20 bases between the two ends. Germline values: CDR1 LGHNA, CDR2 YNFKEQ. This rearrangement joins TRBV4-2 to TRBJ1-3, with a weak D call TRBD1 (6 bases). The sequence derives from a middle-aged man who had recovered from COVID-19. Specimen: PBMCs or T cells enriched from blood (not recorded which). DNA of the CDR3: TGTGCCAGCAGCCAAGTGAAAAGGGGGGGGCTGGGAGGAAACACCATATATTTT. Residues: CASSQVKRGGLGGNTIYF.